This T cell receptor beta chain was recovered during a study of T cells in Graves' hyperthyroidism and ophthalmopathy. The patients, who ranged from 18 to 65 in age, presented with newly diagnosed hyperthyroidism lasting under 2 months. Uncontrolled infection, other autoimmune disease, pregnancy and lactation each barred patients from inclusion. CDR3 length: 14 amino acids. The germline V and J ends were trimmed by 0 bases and 4 bases, with 12 bases remaining between them. Germline V CDR1 and CDR2: DFQATT, SNEGSKA (reference sequence). Researchers took RNA transcripts and amplified the TCR beta CDR3 regions from them. The TCR CDR3 was amplified in a first-round RT-PCR using the HTBI primer set. TCRdb recomputed calls from the multiplex PCR reads with MiXCR, one row per CDR3 protein. The sample includes a few hundred thousand distinct CDR3 sequences, approximately 44% of them seen just once. This clonotype was seen repeatedly, ten times or more.

The sample comprised peripheral blood or thyroid tissue (not recorded which). This TCR derives from a woman between 18 and 30 years old with Graves' hyperthyroidism. The chain links TRBV20-1 to TRBJ1-2; a possible D gene is TRBD1 (5 bases). This chain's CDR3 is CSARDFEGSYGYTF. The CDR3 nucleotides are TGCAGTGCTAGAGATTTCGAGGGGAGCTATGGCTACACCTTC.